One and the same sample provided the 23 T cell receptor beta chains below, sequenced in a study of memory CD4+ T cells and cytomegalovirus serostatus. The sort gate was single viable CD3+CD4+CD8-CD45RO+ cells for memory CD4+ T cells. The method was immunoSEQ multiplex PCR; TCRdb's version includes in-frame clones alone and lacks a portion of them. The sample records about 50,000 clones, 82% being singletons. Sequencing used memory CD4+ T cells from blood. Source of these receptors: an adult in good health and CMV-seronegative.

CDR3 in amino acids: CASSLGPSTDTQYF. CDR3 nucleotides: TGCGCCAGCAGCTTGGGGCCTAGCACAGATACGCAGTATTTT. The chain is built from TRBV5-1 and TRBJ2-3; D ambiguous. The CDR3 loop spans 14 amino acids. CDR1 is SGHRS, CDR2 YFSETQ, per germline. The V gene lost 0 bases and the J gene lost 0 bases, with 5 bases spanning the gap. The full variable domain, its missing parts supplied by reference TRBV5-1 and TRBJ2-3, is KAGVTQTPRYLIKTRGQQVTLSCSPISGHRSVSWYQQTPGQGLQFLFEYFSETQRNKGNFPGRFSGRQFSNSRSEMNVSTLELGDSALYLCASSLGPSTDTQYFGPGTRLTVL.

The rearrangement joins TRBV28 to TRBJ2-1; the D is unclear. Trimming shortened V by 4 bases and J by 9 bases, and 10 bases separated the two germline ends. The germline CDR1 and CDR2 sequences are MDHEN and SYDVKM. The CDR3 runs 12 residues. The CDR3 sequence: CASSWPLGEQFF. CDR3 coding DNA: TGTGCCAGCAGTTGGCCCCTGGGTGAGCAGTTCTTC.

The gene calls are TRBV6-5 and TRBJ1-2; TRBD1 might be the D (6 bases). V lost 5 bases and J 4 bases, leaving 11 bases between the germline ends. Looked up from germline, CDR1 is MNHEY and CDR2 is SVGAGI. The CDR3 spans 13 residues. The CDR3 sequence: CASSLQGSYGYTF. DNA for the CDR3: TGTGCCAGCAGTCTACAGGGATCCTATGGCTACACCTTC.

The CDR3 protein is CASLRGGPSYEQYF. The CDR3 DNA reads TGTGCCAGCCTAAGGGGGGGGCCATCCTACGAGCAGTACTTC. J is TRBJ2-7 and V is TRBV28; a possible D gene is TRBD2 (7 bases). V was pared by 8 bases and J by 1 base, with 15 bases between. This CDR3 contains 14 residues. CDR1 is MDHEN and CDR2 is SYDVKM in the germline V gene.

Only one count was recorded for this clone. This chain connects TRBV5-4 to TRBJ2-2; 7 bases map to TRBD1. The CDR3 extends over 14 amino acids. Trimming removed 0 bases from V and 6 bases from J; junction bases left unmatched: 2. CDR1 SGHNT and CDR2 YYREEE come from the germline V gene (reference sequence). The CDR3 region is CASSLGQGAGELFF. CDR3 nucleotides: TGTGCCAGCAGCTTGGGCCAGGGGGCCGGGGAGCTGTTTTTT.

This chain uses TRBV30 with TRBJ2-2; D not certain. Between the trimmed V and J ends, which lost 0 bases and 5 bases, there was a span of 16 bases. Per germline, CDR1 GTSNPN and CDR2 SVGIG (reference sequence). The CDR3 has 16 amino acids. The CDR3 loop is CAWSVRRARPTGELFF. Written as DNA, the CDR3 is TGTGCCTGGAGTGTACGTAGGGCTCGCCCAACCGGGGAGCTGTTTTTT.

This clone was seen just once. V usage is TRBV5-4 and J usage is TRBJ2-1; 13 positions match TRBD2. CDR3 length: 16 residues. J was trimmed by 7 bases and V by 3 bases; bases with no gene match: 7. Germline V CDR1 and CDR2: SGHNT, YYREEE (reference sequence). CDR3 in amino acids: CASSSGTSGEINEQFF. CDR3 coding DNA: TGTGCCAGCAGCTCCGGGACTAGCGGGGAAATAAATGAGCAGTTCTTC.

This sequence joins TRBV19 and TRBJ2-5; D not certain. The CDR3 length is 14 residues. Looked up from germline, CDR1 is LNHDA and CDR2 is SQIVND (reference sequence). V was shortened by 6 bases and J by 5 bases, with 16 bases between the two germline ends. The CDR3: CASSSRRFGETQYF. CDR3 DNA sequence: TGTGCCAGTAGCTCCCGACGATTTGGGGAGACCCAGTACTTC.

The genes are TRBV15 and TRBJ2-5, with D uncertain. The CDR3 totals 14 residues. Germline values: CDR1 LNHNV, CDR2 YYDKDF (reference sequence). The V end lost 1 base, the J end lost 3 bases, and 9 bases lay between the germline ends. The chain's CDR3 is CATSRVRQEETQYF. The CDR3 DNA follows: TGTGCCACCAGCAGAGTCCGTCAAGAAGAGACCCAGTACTTC.

The chain's CDR3 is CASSEPANSYNSPLHF. The CDR3 bases are TGTGCCAGCAGTGAACCAGCCAACTCCTATAATTCACCCCTCCACTTT. The V call is TRBV2, the J call TRBJ1-6, with D unresolved. In germline, CDR1 is SNHLY, CDR2 FYNNEI. Trimming shortened V by 2 bases and J by 0 bases, and 8 bases separated the two germline ends. The CDR3 contains 16 residues.

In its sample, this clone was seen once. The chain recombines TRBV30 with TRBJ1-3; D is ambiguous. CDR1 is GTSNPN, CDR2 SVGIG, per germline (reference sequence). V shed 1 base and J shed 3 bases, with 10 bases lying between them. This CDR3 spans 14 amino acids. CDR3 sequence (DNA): TGTGCCTGGAGTGAGGGCATGCTTGGAAACACCATATATTTT. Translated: CAWSEGMLGNTIYF.

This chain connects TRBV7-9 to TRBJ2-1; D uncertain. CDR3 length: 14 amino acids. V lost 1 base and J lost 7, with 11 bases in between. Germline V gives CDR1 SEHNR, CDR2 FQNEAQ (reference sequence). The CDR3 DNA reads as TGTGCCAGCAGCTTAGTGCAGGTCTCGAATGAGCAGTTCTTC. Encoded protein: CASSLVQVSNEQFF. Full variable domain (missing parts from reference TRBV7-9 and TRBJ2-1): DTGVSQNPRHKITKRGQNVTFRCDPISEHNRLYWYRQTLGQGPEFLTYFQNEAQLEKSRLLSDRFSAERPKGSFSTLEIQRTEQGDSAMYLCASSLVQVSNEQFFGPGTRLTVL.

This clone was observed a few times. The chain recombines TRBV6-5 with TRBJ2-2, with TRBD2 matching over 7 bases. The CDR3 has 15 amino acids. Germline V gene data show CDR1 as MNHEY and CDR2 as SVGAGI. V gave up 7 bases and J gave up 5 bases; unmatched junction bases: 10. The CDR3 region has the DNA TGTGCCAGCACCCACTCCGACGGGAGGACCGGGGAGCTGTTTTTT. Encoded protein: CASTHSDGRTGELFF.

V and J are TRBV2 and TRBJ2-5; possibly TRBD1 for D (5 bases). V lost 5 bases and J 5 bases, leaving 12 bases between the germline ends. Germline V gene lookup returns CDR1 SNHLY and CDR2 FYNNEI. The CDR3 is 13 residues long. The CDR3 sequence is CASSQSGKETQYF. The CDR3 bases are TGTGCCAGCAGTCAATCAGGGAAGGAGACCCAGTACTTC.

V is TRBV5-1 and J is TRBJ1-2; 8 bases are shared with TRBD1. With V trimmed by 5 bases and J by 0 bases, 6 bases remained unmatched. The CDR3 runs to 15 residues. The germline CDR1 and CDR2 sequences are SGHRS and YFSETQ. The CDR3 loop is CASRDRVGANYGYTF. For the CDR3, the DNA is TGCGCCAGCAGGGACAGGGTAGGAGCTAACTATGGCTACACCTTC.

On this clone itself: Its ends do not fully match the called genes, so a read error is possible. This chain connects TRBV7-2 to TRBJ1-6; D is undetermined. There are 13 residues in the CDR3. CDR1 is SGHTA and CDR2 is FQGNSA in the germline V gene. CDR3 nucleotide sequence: TGTGCCAGCAGCCTAGCCTCAGGTTCACCCCTCCACTTT. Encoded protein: CASSLASGSPLHF.

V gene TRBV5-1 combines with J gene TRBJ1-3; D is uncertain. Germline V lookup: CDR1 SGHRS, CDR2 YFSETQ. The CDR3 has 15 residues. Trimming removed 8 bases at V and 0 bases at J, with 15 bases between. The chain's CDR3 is CASSADRYSGNTIYF. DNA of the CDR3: TGCGCCAGTTCCGCGGACCGATACTCTGGAAACACCATATATTTT.

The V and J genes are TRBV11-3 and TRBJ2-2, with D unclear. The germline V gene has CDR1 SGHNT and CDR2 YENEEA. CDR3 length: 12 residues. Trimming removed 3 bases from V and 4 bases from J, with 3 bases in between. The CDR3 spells CASSFSTGELFF. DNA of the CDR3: TGTGCCAGCAGCTTTAGCACCGGGGAGCTGTTTTTT.

Here the CDR3 reads CASSPLGQTYEQYF. The CDR3 region has the DNA TGCGCCAGCAGCCCCCTCGGACAGACTTACGAGCAGTACTTC. This sequence joins TRBV4-1 and TRBJ2-7, with D possibly being TRBD1 (6 bases). Germline V lookup: CDR1 MGHRA, CDR2 YSYEKL. Deletions cut 4 bases from V and 4 bases from J, with 14 bases between. The CDR3 length is 14 residues.

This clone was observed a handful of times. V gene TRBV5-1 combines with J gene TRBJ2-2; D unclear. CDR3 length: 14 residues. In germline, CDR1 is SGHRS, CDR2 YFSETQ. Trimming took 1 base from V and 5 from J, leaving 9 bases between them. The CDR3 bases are TGCGCCAGCAGCTTGTTATCCGAAACCGGGGAGCTGTTTTTT. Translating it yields CASSLLSETGELFF.

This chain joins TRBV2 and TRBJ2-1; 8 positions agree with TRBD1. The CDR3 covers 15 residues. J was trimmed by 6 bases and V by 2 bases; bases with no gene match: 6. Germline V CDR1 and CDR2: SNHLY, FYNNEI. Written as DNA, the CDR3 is TGTGCCAGCAGTGAAAGGACAGGGAACCCCAATGAGCAGTTCTTC. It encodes CASSERTGNPNEQFF.

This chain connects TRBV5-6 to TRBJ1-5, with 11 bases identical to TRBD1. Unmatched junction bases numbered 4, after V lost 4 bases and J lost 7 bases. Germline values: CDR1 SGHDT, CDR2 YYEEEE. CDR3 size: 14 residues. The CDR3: CASSLGQGAQPQHF. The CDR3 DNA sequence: TGTGCCAGCAGCCTCGGACAGGGGGCCCAGCCCCAGCATTTT. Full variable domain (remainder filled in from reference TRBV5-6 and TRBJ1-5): DAGVTQSPTHLIKTRGQQVTLRCSPKSGHDTVSWYQQALGQGPQFIFQYYEEEERQRGNFPDRFSGHQFPNYSSELNVNALLLGDSALYLCASSLGQGAQPQHFGDGTRLSIL.

CDR3 amino acids: CSAQTPYGYTF. The CDR3 nucleotides are TGCAGTGCTCAGACCCCCTATGGCTACACCTTC. This chain joins TRBV20-1 and TRBJ1-2; D not certain. Germline CDR1 reads DFQATT; CDR2 reads SNEGSKA (reference sequence). The CDR3 totals 11 residues. Trimming cost V 5 bases and J 4 bases, with 8 bases left between them.